This T cell receptor beta chain was sequenced for a study of response to subunit inactivated influenza vaccine. Germline values: CDR1 DFQATT, CDR2 SNEGSKA (reference sequence). The CDR3 spans 15 residues. V was shortened by 0 bases and J by 1 base, with 10 bases between the two germline ends. MiXCR, applied by TCRdb to the RT-PCR reads, yields one record per CDR3 protein. The table lists approximately 500,000 distinct CDR3 sequences, less than 25% of them singletons, with 2.8% in the top ten. General study results and limits: After each seasonal influenza vaccination, few new T cells are recruited, the authors suggested.

As to this clonotype: Antigen specificity is unknown.

The data were also submitted as part of a second study, on T cells expressing NK-cell markers. This second report adds: The authors made TCR beta cDNA libraries by 5'RACE template switching. This switching added a universal primer site and UMIs. Uncertainty persisted over the HCMV specificity of expanded NKG2C+ T cell clones.

V and J are TRBV20-1 and TRBJ2-4; perhaps TRBD1 as D (5 bases). The specimen comprised CD4+ T cells sorted from PBMCs, sampled roughly 12 days after vaccination. This sequence originates from a man aged 45-65 years who received an inactivated influenza vaccine. For the CDR3, the DNA is TGCAGTGCTAGAGATCACAGGATGGCCAAAAACATTCAGTACTTC. Residues: CSARDHRMAKNIQYF.